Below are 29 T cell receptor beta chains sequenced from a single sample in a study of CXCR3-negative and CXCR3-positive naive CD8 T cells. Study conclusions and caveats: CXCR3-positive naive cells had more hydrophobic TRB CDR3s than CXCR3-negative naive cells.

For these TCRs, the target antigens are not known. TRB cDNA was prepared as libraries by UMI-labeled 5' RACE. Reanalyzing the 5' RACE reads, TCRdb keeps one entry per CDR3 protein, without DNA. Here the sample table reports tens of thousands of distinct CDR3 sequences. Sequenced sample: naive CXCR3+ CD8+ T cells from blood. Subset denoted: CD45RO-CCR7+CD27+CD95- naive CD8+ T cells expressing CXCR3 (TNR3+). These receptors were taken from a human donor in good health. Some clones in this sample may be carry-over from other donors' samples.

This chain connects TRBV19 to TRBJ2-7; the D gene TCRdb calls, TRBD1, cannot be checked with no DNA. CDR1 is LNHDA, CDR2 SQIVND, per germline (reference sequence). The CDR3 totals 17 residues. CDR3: CASSLDSGGVSSYEQYF. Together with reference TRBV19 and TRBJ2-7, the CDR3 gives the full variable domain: DGGITQSPKYLFRKEGQNVTLSCEQNLNHDAMYWYRQDPGQGLRLIYYSQIVNDFQKGDIAEGYSVSREKKESFPLTVTSAQKNPTAFYLCASSLDSGGVSSYEQYFGPGTRLTVT.

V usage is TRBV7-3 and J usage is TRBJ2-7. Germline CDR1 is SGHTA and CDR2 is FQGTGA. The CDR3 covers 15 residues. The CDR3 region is CASSPWQGYLNEQYF.

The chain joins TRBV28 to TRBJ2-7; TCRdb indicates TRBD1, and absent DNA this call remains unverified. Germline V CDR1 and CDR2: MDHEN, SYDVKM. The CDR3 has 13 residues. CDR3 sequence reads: CVVGDSDHYEQYF.

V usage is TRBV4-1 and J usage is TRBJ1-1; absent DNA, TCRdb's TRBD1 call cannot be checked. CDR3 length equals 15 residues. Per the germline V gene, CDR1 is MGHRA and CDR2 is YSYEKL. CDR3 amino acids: CASSPHGAGNTEAFF.

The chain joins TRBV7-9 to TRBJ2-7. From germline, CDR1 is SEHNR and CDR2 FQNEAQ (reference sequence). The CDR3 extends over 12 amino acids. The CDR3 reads CASSSVSREQYF.

The CDR3 loop is CASSQERAVWETQYF. The chain combines TRBV3-1 with TRBJ2-5. This CDR3 is built from 15 residues. Germline V gives CDR1 LGHDT, CDR2 YNNKEL (reference sequence).

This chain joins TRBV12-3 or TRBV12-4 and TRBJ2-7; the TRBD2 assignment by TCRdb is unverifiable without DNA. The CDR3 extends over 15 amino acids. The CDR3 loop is CASSFRLGQHYEQYF.

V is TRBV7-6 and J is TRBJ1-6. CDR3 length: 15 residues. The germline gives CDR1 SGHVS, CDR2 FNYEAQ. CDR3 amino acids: CASSLEQGPTSPLHF.

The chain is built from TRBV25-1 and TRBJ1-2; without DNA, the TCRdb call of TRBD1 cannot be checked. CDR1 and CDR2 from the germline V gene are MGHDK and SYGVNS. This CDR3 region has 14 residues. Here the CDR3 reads CASSELGADYGYTF.

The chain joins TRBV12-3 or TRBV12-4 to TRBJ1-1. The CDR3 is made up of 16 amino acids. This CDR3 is CASSGSGLSRSTEAFF.

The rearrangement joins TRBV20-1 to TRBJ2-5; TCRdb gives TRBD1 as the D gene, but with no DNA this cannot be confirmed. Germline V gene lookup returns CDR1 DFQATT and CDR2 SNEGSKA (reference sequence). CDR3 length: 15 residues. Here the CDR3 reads CSARDQRGLQETQYF.

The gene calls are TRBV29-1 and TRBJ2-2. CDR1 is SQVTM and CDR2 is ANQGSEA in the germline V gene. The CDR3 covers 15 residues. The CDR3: CSVDLREQNTGELFF.

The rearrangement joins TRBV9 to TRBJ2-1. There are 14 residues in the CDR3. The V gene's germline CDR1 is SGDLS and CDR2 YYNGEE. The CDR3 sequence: CASSVAGSYNEQFF.

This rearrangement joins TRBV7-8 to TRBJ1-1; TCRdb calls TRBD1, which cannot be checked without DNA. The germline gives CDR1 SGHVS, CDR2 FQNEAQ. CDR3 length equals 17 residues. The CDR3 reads CASSLALGGTGDTEAFF.

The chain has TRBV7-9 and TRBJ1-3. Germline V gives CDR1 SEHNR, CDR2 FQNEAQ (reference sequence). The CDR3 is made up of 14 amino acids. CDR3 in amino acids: CASSTQGSGNTIYF.

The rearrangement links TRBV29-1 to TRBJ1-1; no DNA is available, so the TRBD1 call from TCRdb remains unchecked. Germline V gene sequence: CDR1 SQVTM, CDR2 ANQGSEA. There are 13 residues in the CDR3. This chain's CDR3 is CSVEDRDLTEAFF.

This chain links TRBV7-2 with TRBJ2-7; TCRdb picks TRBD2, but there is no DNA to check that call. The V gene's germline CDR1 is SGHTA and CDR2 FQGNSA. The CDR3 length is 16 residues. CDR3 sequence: CASSSSTSGAFYEQYF.

The CDR3 sequence is CASSYPGWGGDSTDTQYF. The chain links TRBV6-6 to TRBJ2-3; the D call of TRBD1 rests on TCRdb alone, since no DNA is present to check it. CDR3 length: 18 residues. In germline, CDR1 is MNHNY, CDR2 SVGAGI (reference sequence).

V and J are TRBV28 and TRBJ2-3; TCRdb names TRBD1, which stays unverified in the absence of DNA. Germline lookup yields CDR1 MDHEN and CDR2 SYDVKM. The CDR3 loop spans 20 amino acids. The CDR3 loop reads CASSFNIGQARLLSTDTQYF.

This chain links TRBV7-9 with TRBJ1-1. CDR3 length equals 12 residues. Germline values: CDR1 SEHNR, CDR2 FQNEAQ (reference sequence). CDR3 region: CASSFADTEAFF. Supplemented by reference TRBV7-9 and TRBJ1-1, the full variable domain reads DTGVSQNPRHKITKRGQNVTFRCDPISEHNRLYWYRQTLGQGPEFLTYFQNEAQLEKSRLLSDRFSAERPKGSFSTLEIQRTEQGDSAMYLCASSFADTEAFFGQGTRLTVV.

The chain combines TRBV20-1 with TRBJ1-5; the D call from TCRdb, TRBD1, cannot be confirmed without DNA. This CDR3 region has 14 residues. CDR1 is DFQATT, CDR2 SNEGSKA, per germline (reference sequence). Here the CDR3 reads CSANQGLGNQPQHF.

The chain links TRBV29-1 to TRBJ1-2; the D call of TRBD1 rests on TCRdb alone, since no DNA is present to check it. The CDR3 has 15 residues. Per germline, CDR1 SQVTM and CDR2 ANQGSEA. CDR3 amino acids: CSALTPGPPDYGYTF.

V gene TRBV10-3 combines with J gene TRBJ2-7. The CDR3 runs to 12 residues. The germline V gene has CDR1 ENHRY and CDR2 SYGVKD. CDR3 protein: CATADTSYEQYF.

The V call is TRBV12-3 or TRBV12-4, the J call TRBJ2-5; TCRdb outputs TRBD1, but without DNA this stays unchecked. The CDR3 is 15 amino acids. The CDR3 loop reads CASTLGVRGKETQYF.

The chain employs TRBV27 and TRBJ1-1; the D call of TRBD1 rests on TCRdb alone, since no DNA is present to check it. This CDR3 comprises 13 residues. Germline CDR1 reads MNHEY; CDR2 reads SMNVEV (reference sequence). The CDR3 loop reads CASSWGENTEAFF.

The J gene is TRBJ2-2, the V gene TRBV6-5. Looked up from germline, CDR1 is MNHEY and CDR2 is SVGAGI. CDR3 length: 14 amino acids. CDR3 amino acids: CASSPQVNTGELFF.

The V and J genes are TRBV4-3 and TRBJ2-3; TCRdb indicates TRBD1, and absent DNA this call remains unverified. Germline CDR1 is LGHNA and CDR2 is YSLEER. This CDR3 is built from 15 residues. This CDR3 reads CASSQDRGGTDTQYF.

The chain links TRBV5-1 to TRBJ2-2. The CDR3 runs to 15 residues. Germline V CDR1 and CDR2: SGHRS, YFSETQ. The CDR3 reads CASRSIWANTGELFF.

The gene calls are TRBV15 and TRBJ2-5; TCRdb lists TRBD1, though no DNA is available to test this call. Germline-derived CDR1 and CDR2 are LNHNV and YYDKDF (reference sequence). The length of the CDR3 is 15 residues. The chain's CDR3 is CATSRSRGFQETQYF.